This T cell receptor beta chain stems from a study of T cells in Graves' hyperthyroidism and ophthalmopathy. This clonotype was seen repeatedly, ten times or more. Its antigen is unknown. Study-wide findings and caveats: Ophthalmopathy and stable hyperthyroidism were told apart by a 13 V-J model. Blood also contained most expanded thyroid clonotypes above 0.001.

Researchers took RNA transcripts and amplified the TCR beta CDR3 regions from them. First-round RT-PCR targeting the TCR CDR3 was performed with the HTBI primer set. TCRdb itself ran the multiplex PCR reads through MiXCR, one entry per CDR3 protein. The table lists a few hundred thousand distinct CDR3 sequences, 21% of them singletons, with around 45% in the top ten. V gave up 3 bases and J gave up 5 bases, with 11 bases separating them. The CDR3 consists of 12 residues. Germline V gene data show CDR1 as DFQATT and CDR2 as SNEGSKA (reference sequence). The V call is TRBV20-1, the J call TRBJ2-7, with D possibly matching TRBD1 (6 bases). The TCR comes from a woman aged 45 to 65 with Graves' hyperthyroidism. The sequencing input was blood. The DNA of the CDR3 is TGCAGTGCTAGGGGGGCTAGGGACGAGCAGTACTTC. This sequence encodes CSARGARDEQYF.